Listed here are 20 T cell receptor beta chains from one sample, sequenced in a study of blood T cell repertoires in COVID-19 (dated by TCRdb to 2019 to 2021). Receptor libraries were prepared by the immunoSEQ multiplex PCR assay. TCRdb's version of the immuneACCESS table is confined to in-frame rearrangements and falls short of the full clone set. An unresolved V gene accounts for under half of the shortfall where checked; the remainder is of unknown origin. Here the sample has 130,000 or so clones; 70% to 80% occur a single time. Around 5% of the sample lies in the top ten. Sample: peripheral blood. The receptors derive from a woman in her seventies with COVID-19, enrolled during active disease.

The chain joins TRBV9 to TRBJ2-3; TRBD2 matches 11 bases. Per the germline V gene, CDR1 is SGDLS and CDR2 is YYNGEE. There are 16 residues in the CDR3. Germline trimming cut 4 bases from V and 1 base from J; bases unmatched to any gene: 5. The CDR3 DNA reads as TGTGCCAGCAGCCCTAGCGGGGGGCAGGGCACAGATACGCAGTATTTT. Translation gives CASSPSGGQGTDTQYF.

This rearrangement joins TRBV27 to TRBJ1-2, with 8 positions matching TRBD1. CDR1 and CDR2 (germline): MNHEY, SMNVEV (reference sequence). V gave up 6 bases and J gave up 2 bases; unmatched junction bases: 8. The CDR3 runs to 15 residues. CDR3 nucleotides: TGTGCCAGCAGACGGGGACAGGAGATCAACTATGGCTACACCTTC. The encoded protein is CASRRGQEINYGYTF.

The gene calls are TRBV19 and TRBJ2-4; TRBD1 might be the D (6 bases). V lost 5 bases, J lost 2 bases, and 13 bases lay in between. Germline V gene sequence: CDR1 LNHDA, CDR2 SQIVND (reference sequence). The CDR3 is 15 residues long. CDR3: CASSAATGTKNIQYF. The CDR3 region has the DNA TGTGCCAGTAGTGCAGCTACAGGGACCAAAAACATTCAGTACTTC.

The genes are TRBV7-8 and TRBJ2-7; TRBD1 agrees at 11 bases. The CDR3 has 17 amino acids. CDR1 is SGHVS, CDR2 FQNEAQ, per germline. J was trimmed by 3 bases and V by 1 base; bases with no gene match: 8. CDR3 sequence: CASSLVASGTGGYEQYF. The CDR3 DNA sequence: TGTGCCAGCAGCTTAGTCGCGTCCGGGACAGGGGGCTACGAGCAGTACTTC.

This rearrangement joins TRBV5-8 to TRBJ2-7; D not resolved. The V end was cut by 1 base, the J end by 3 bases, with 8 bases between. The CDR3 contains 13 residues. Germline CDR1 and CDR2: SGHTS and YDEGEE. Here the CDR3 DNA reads TGTGCCAGCAGCTTGACCCTCGGCTACGAGCAGTACTTC. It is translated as CASSLTLGYEQYF. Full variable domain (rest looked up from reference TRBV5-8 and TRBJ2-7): EAGVTQSPTHLIKTRGQQATLRCSPISGHTSVYWYQQALGLGLQFLLWYDEGEERNRGNFPPRFSGRQFPNYSSELNVNALELEDSALYLCASSLTLGYEQYFGPGTRLTVT.

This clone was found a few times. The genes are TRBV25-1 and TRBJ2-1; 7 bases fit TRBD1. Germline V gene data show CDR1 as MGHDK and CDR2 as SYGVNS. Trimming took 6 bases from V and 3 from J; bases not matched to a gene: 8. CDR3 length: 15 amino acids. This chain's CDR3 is CASRPLGQDYNEQFF. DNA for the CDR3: TGTGCCAGCAGGCCCCTAGGACAGGACTACAATGAGCAGTTCTTC.

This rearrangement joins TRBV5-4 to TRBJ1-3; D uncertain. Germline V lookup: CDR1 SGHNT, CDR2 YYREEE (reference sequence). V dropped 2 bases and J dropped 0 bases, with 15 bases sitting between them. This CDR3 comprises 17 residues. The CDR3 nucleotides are TGTGCCAGCAGCTTAGGTGCCGGCGGTTACTCTGGAAACACCATATATTTT. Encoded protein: CASSLGAGGYSGNTIYF.

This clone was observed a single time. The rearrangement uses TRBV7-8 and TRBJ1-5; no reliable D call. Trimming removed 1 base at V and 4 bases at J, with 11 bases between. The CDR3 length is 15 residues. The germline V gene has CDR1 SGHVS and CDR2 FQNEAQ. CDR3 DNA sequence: TGTGCCAGCAGCTTAGGAGGTTCTCAGAATCAGCCCCAGCATTTT. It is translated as CASSLGGSQNQPQHF.

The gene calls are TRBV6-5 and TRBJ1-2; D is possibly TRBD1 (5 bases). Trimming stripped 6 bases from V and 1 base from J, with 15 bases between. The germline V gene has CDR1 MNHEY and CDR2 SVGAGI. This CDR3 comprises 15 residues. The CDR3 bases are TGTGCCAGCAGGCCGGACACCGTCAATAACTATGGCTACACCTTC. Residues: CASRPDTVNNYGYTF.

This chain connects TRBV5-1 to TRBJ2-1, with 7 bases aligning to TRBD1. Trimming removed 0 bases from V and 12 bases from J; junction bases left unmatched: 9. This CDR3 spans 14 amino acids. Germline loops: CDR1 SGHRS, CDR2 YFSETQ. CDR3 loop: CASSLGTGVEVQFF. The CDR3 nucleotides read TGCGCCAGCAGCTTGGGCACAGGGGTTGAAGTGCAGTTCTTC.

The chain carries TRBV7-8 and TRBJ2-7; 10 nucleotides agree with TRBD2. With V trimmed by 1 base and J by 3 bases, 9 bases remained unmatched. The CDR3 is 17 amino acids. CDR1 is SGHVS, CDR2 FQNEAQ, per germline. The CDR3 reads CASSLVIAGGDFYEQYF. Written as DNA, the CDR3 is TGTGCCAGCAGCTTAGTTATAGCGGGGGGAGACTTCTACGAGCAGTACTTC.

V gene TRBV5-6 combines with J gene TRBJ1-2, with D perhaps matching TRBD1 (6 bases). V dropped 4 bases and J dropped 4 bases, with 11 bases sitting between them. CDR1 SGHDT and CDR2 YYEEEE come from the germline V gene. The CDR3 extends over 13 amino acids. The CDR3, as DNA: TGTGCCAGCAGCATCGGGACAACCTATGGCTACACCTTC. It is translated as CASSIGTTYGYTF.

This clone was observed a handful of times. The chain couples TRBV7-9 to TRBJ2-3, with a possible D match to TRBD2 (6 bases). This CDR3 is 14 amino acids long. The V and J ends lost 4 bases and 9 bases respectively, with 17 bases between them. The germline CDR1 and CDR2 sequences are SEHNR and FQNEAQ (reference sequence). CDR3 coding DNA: TGTGCCAGCAGCTCAGCGGCTGCCCGGGGGACGCAGTATTTT. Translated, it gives CASSSAAARGTQYF. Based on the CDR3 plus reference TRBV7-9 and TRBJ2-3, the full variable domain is DTGVSQNPRHKITKRGQNVTFRCDPISEHNRLYWYRQTLGQGPEFLTYFQNEAQLEKSRLLSDRFSAERPKGSFSTLEIQRTEQGDSAMYLCASSSAAARGTQYFGPGTRLTVL.

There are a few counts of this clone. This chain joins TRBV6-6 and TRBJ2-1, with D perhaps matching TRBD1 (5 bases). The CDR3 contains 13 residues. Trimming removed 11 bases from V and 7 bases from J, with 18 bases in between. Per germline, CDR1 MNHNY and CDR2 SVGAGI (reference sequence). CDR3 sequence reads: CAGSPGARNEQFF. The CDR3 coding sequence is TGTGCCGGTTCCCCTGGGGCGCGGAATGAGCAGTTCTTC.

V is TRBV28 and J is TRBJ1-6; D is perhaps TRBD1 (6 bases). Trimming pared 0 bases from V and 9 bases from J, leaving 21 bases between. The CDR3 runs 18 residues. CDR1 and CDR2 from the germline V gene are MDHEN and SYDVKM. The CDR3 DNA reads TGTGCCAGCAGTTTATGGGGGAAGGCAGGGGAAGGTAGTTCACCCCTCCACTTT. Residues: CASSLWGKAGEGSSPLHF.

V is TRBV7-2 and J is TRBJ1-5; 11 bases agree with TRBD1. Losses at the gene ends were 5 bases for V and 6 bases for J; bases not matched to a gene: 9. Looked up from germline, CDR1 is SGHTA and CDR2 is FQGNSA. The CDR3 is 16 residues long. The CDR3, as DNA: TGTGCCAGCAGCACCTCGGACAGGGGGCGGGTTCAGCCCCAGCATTTT. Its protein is CASSTSDRGRVQPQHF.

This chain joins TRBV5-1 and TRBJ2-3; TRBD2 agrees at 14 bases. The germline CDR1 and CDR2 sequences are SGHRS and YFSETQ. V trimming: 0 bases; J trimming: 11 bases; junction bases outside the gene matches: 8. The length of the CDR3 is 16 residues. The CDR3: CASSLEGTSGGLGQYF. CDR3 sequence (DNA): TGCGCCAGCAGCTTGGAAGGGACTAGCGGGGGTCTCGGGCAGTATTTT.

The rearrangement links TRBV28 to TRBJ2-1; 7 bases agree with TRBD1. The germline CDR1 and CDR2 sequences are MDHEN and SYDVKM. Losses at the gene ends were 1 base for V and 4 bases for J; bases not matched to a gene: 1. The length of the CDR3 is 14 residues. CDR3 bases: TGTGCCAGCAGTTTATCGACAGGGTACAATGAGCAGTTCTTC. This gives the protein CASSLSTGYNEQFF. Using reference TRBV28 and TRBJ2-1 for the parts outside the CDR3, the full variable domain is DVKVTQSSRYLVKRTGEKVFLECVQDMDHENMFWYRQDPGLGLRLIYFSYDVKMKEKGDIPEGYSVSREKKERFSLILESASTNQTSMYLCASSLSTGYNEQFFGPGTRLTVL.

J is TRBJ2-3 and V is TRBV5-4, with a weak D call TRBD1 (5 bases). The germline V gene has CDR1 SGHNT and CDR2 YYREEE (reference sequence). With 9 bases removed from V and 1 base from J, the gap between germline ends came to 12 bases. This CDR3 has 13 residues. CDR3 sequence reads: CATGADRTDTQYF. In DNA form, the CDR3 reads TGTGCCACTGGGGCGGACCGCACAGATACGCAGTATTTT.

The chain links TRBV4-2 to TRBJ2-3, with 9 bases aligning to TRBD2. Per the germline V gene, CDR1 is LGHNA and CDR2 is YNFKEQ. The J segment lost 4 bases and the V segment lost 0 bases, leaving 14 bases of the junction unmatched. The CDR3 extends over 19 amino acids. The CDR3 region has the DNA TGTGCCAGCAGCCAAGATTTAGGGGTGAGCGGGGGGCGTGCAGATACGCAGTATTTT. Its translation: CASSQDLGVSGGRADTQYF.